Here is one T cell receptor (beta chain) with its context. This entry belongs to a study of shared clonotypes between healthy human individuals. Background on the study: CD4 naive and memory got three plates each, CD8 naive two, CD8 memory one.

CDR1 and CDR2 from the germline V gene are MNHEY and SVGAGI. V was clipped by 7 bases and J by 8 bases; unmatched bases: 12. The CDR3 runs 15 residues. Sorted subsets were amplified in replicate PCRs using 200 ng DNA, about 30,000 T cell genomes. Original methodology: Junction-only immunoSEQ data arrived without quality scores, meaning filtering differed. Data came from immunoSEQ multiplex PCR; TCRdb stores just in-frame clones and leaves some out. The DNA was the basis for D and trimming; V, J and clone size are from that table. The table shows around 700,000 clones, with 55% to 75% occurring only once. Division of CD4+ cells produced a CD45RA+ naive subset and a CD45RA-negative memory subset.

The clonotype was recovered from a woman younger than 45 in good health. The sequencing input was memory CD4+ T cells sorted from blood. Documented subset: CD45RA-negative fraction. The chain is built from TRBV6-5 and TRBJ2-1; 9 bases agree with TRBD1. This chain's CDR3 is CASTEGTGGMYEQFF. CDR3 in DNA: TGTGCCAGCACCGAAGGAACAGGGGGCATGTATGAGCAGTTCTTC.